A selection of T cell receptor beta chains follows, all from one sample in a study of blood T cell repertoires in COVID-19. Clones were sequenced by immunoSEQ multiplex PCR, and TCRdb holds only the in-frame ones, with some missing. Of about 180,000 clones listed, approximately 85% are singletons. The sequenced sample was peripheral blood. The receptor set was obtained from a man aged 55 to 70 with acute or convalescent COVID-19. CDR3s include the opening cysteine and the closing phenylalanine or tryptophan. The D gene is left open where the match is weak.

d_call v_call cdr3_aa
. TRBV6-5 CASSRTVTSGNTIYF
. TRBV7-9 CASSSSREQFF
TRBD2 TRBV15 CATSEVGRQGNLAGGHEQYF
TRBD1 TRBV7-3 CASSPAGQGTTDTQYF
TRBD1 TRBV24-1 CATSDSSTGSAGYTF
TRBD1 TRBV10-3 CAIRDRGEAGNTIYF
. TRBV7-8 CASSLQGSGGELFF
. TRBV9 CASSHGAGELFF
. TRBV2 CASSLTPTTYEQYF
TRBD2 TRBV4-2 CASSPNPSSGASSYNEQFF
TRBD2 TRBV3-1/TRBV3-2 CASSQGSTSGRADIQYF
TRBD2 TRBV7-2 CASSLVGGSPNEQYF
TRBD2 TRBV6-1 CASSEGLASTETQYF
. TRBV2 CASSQTNTGELFF
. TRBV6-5 CASSPAGNTIYF
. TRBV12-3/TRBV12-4 CASSFVEETQYF
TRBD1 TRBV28 CASSLRDSWKAQPQHF
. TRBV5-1 CASSLDRDHGYTF
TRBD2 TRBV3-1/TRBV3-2 CASSRGGSWGEQYF
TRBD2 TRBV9 CASSGGGRGYNEQFF
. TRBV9 CASSVDGLNEQYF
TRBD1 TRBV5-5 CASSPGGLRYEQYF
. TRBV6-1 CASREDYRVANTGELFF
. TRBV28 CASSFKVPGLRPSPLHF
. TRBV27 CASSPGGPSYEQYF
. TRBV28 CASSRGSTGYGYTF
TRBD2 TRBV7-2 CASSPGLASIYNEQFF
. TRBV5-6 CASSLTGINYGYTF
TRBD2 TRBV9 CASSVQREGRTQYF
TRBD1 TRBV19 CASSIAGQGAYYGYTF
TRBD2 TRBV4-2 CASSQDLVAGYYNEQFF
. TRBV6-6 CASSYADSGSYGYTF
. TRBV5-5 CASTPGPQGPTEAFF
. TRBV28 CAAGGEGWHQPQHF
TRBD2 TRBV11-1 CASSPILAGGLHEQFF
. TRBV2 CASSVSPAPGYTF
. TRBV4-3 CASSQAESNEKLFF
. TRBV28 CASSSQIPYEQYF
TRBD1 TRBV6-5 CASSYQEAGGYEQYF
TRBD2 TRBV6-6 CASRTSITYEQYF
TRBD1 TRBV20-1 CSACADRGQEQYF
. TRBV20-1 CSAIHNYGYTF
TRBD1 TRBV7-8 CASSLRGTGGRWAMNTEAFF
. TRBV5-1 CASREGTVYEQYF
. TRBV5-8 CASSLGGLRSGNTIYF
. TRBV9 CASSVAGELNTGELFF
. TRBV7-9 CASSSPESNQPQHF
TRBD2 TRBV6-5 CASSRNLAGDEQYF
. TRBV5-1 CASRAAGVGYEQYF